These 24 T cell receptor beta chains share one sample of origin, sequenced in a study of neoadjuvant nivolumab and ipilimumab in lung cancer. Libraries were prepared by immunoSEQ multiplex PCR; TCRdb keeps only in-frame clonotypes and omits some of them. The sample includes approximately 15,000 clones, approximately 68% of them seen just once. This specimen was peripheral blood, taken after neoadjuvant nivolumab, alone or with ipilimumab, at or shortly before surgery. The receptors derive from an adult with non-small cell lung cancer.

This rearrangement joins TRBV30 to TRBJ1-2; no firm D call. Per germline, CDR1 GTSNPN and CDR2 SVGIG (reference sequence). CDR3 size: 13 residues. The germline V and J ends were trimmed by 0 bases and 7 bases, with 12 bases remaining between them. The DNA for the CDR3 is TGTGCCTGGAGTGTAGATAGGAGAGGTGGCTACACCTTC. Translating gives CAWSVDRRGGYTF.

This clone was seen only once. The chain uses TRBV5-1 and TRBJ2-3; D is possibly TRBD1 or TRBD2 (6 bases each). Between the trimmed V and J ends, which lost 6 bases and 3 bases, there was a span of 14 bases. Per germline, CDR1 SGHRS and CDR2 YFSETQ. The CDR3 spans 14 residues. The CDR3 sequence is CASKSGAGTDTQYF. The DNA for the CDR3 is TGCGCCAGCAAATCGGGGGCAGGTACAGATACGCAGTATTTT.

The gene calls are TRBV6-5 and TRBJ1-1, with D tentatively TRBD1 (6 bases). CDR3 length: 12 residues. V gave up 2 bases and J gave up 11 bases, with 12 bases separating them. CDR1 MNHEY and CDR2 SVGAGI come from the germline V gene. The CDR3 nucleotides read TGTGCCAGCAGTTACGGTGCAGGGGACGCTTTCTTT. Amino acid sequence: CASSYGAGDAFF.

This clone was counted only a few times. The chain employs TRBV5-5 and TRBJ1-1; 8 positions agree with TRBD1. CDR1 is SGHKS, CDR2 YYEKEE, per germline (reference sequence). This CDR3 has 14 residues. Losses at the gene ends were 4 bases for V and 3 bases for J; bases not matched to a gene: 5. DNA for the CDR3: TGTGCCAGCAGCACTGGACAGGGTGACACTGAAGCTTTCTTT. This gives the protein CASSTGQGDTEAFF.

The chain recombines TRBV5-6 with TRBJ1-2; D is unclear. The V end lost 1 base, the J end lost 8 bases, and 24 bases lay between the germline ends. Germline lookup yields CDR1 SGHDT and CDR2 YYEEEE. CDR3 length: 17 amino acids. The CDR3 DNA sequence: TGTGCCAGCAGCTTGAGCGGGCGAGGGTTCGAGTTAGAGGGCTACACCTTC. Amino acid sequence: CASSLSGRGFELEGYTF.

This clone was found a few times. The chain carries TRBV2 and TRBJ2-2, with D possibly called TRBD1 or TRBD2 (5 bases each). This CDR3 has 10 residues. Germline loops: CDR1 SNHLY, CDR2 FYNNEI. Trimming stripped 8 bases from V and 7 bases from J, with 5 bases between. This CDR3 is CASGGGELFF. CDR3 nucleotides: TGTGCCAGCGGGGGCGGGGAGCTGTTTTTT.

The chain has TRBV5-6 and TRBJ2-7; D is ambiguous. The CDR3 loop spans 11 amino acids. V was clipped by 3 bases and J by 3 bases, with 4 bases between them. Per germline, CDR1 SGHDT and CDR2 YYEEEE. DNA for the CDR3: TGTGCCAGCAGCTCGCACTACGAGCAGTACTTC. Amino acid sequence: CASSSHYEQYF.

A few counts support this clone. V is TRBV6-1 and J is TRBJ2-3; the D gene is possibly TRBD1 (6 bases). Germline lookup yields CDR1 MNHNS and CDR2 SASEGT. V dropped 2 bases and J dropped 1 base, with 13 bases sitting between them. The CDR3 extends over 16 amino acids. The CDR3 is CASSESETGGTDTQYF. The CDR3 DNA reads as TGTGCCAGCAGTGAATCCGAGACAGGAGGCACAGATACGCAGTATTTT.

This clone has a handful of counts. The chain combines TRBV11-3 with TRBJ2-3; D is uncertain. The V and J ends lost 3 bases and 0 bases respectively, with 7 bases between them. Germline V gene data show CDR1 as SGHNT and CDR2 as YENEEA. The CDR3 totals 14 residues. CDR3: CASSFDGSTDTQYF. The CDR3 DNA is TGTGCCAGCAGCTTTGACGGAAGCACAGATACGCAGTATTTT.

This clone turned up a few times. The CDR3 DNA sequence: TGTGCCAGCAGCGTAGCTACGAGTGACAGGGCTGGCTACACCTTC. Translation gives CASSVATSDRAGYTF. The gene calls are TRBV9 and TRBJ1-2; 7 positions agree with TRBD1. With 0 bases clipped from V and 7 bases from J, the junction kept 9 bases outside the gene matches. The CDR3 runs 15 residues. From germline, CDR1 is SGDLS and CDR2 YYNGEE.

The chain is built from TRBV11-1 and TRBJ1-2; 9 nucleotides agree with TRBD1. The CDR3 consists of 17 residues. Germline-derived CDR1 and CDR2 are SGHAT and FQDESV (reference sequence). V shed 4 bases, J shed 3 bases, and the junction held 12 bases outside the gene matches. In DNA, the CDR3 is TGTGCCAGCAGCTGGGCCGGGACAGGGAACCTCGACTATGGCTACACCTTC. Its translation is CASSWAGTGNLDYGYTF.

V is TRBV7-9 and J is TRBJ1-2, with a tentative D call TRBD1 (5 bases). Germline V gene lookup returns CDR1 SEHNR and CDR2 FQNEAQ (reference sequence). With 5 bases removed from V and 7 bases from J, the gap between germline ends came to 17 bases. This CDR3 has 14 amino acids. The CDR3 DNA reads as TGTGCCAGCAGCCGGGACTCCCGGAGGTCTGGCTACACCTTC. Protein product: CASSRDSRRSGYTF.

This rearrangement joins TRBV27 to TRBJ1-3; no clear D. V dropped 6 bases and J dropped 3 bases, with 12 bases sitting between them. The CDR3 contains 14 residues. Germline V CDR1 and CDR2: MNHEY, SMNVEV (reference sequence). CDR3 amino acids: CASSIAGFGNTIYF. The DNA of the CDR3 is TGTGCCAGCAGCATCGCAGGATTTGGAAACACCATATATTTT.

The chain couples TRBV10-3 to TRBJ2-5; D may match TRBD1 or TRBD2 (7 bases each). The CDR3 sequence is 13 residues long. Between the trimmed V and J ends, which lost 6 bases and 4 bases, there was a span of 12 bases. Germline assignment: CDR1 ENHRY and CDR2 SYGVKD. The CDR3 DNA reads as TGTGCCATCAGAGACAGGGAGGGAGAGACCCAGTACTTC. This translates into CAIRDREGETQYF.

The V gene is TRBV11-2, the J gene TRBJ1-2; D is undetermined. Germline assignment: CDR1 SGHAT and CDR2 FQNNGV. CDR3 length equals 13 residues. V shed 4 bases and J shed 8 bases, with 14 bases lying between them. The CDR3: CASSSSLQLGYTF. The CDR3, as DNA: TGTGCCAGCAGCTCGAGCTTACAGCTAGGCTACACCTTC.

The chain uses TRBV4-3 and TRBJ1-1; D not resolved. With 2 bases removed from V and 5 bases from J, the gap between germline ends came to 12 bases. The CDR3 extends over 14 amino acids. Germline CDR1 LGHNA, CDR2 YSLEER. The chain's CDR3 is CASSQSGPWTEAFF. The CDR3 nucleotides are TGCGCCAGCAGCCAATCCGGACCCTGGACTGAAGCTTTCTTT.

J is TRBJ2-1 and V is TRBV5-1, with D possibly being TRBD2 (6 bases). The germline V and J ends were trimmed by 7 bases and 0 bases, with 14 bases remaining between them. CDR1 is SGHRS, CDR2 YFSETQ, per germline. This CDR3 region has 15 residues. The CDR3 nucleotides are TGCGCCAGCCAGATCGGGGGTAGCTCCTACAATGAGCAGTTCTTC. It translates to CASQIGGSSYNEQFF.

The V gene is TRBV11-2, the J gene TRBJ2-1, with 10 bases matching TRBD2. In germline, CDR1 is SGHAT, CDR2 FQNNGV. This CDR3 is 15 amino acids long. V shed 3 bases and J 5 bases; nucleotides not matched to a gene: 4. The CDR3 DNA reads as TGTGCCAGCAGCTTCAGCGGGAGGGCCCACAATGAGCAGTTCTTC. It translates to CASSFSGRAHNEQFF.

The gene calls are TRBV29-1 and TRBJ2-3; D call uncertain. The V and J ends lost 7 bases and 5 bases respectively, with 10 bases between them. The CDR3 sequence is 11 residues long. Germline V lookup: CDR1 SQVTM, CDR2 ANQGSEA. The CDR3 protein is CSARVVDTQYF. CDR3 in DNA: TGCAGCGCCCGAGTGGTAGATACGCAGTATTTT.

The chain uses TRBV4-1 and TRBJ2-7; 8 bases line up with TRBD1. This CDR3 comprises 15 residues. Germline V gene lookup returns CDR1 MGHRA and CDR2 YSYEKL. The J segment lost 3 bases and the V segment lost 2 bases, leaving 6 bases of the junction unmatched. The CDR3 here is CASSQTTGTGYEQYF. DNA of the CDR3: TGCGCCAGCAGCCAAACGACAGGGACAGGCTACGAGCAGTACTTC.

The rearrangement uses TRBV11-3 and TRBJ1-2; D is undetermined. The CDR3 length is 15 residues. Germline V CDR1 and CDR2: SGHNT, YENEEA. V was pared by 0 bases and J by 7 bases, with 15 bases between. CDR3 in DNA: TGTGCCAGCAGCTTAGATAGCCAGAAGCGATCTGGCTACACCTTC. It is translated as CASSLDSQKRSGYTF.

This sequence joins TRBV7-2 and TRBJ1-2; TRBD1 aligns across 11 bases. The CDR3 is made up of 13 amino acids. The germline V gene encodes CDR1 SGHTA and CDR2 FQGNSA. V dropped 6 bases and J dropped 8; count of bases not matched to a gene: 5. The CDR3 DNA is TGTGCCAGCAGGCGGGACAGGGGGGGAGGCTACACCTTC. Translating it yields CASRRDRGGGYTF.

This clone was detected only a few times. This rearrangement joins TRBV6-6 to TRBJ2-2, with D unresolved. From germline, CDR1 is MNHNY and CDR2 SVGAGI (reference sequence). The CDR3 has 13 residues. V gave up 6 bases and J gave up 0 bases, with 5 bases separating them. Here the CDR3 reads CASRVANTGELFF. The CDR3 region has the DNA TGTGCCAGCAGGGTGGCGAACACCGGGGAGCTGTTTTTT.

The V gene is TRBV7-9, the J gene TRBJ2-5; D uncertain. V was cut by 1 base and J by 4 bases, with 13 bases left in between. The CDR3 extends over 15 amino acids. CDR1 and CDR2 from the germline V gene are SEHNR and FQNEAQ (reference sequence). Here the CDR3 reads CASSLVGSRPETQYF. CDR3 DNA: TGTGCCAGCAGCTTAGTGGGCAGCCGTCCAGAGACCCAGTACTTC.